A selection of T cell receptor beta chains follows, all from one sample in a study of blood T cell repertoires in COVID-19. The repertoire was sequenced with immunoSEQ multiplex PCR; TCRdb's copy has only in-frame clones and lacks some. Seen here are a few hundred thousand clones, about 88% observed once, and the top ten hold approximately 3.7%. The material sequenced was peripheral blood. Receptors originate from a man aged 55 to 69 who had recovered from COVID-19. The CDR3 runs from the conserved cysteine through the conserved F or W. A D gene is named only where the DNA matches it firmly. Expanded clones get a size class; other rows say once, few or many, or leave the size out.

length: 15; D: -; V: TRBV27; size: -; J: TRBJ1-1; DNA: TGTGCCAGCAGTTTCCAGGGGCTAGTTAACACTGAAGCTTTCTTT; CDR3: CASSFQGLVNTEAFF
length: 13; D: TRBD1; V: TRBV4-2; size: -; J: TRBJ1-5; DNA: TGTGCCAGCAGCCAGACAGGGCGGCAGCCCCAGCATTTT; CDR3: CASSQTGRQPQHF
length: 15; D: TRBD1; V: TRBV7-2; size: -; J: TRBJ2-2; DNA: TGTGCCAGCAGCAAGGACAGGGTGGTCACCGGGGAGCTGTTTTTT; CDR3: CASSKDRVVTGELFF
length: 13; D: -; V: TRBV28; size: -; J: TRBJ1-1; DNA: TGTGCCAGCGGGTGGACAGCTAACACTGAAGCTTTCTTT; CDR3: CASGWTANTEAFF
length: 16; D: -; V: TRBV4-2; size: -; J: TRBJ2-6; DNA: TGTGCCAGCAGCCAAGGAACTGAATCTGGGGCCAACGTCCTGACTTTC; CDR3: CASSQGTESGANVLTF
length: 14; D: TRBD1; V: TRBV2; size: once; J: TRBJ2-2; DNA: TGTGCCAGCCGGGACAGGGGCAACACCGGGGAGCTGTTTTTT; CDR3: CASRDRGNTGELFF
length: 13; D: -; V: TRBV6-5; size: -; J: TRBJ1-1; DNA: TGTGCCAGCATTCAGGGGCGCGGCACTGAAGCTTTCTTT; CDR3: CASIQGRGTEAFF
length: 16; D: -; V: TRBV18; size: -; J: TRBJ2-5; DNA: TGTGCCAGCTCACCACTGAACACAGGGTTCCAAGAGACCCAGTACTTC; CDR3: CASSPLNTGFQETQYF
length: 16; D: -; V: TRBV9; size: -; J: TRBJ1-6; DNA: TGTGCCAGCAGTCCCGGGGGGCCAGATTGGAATTCACCCCTCCACTTT; CDR3: CASSPGGPDWNSPLHF
length: 17; D: -; V: TRBV10-1; size: once; J: TRBJ2-7; DNA: TGCGCCAGCAATGAGCCCCCCCCTAGCCCGGTTGAGGGCGAGCAGTACTTC; CDR3: CASNEPPPSPVEGEQYF
length: 15; D: -; V: TRBV6-2/TRBV6-3; size: -; J: TRBJ1-4; DNA: TGTGCCAGCAGTTACTCTGGCGGAACTAATGAAAAACTGTTTTTT; CDR3: CASSYSGGTNEKLFF
length: 14; D: -; V: TRBV11-3; size: -; J: TRBJ1-4; DNA: TGTGCCAGCGAAGAGAGCGGATCTAATGAAAAACTGTTTTTT; CDR3: CASEESGSNEKLFF
length: 15; D: TRBD2; V: TRBV5-6; size: -; J: TRBJ2-1; DNA: TGTGCCAGCAGCCCACGGCGGGGGACCCTCAATGAGCAGTTCTTC; CDR3: CASSPRRGTLNEQFF
length: 13; D: TRBD1; V: TRBV9; size: -; J: TRBJ1-4; DNA: TGTGCCAGCACCAGGGGGCCTGATGAAAAACTGTTTTTT; CDR3: CASTRGPDEKLFF
length: 16; D: -; V: TRBV7-9; size: -; J: TRBJ1-5; DNA: TGTGCCAGCAGCATAACTACAGGGTCTGGCAATCAGCCCCAGCATTTT; CDR3: CASSITTGSGNQPQHF
length: 16; D: -; V: TRBV29-1; size: -; J: TRBJ1-1; DNA: TGCAGCGTTGAAAAGGGAGCGGCGGCCTTGAACACTGAAGCTTTCTTT; CDR3: CSVEKGAAALNTEAFF
length: 17; D: TRBD1; V: TRBV30; size: -; J: TRBJ1-2; DNA: TGTGCCTGGAGTGTACTTCTACTGACAGGGGGCGCGGATGGCTACACCTTC; CDR3: CAWSVLLLTGGADGYTF
length: 13; D: -; V: TRBV7-2; size: -; J: TRBJ1-2; DNA: TGTGCCAGCAGCTTAGGGACACGATATGGCTACACCTTC; CDR3: CASSLGTRYGYTF
length: 14; D: -; V: TRBV6-1; size: -; J: TRBJ1-1; DNA: TGTGCCAGCAGTGAAGCGCGGGGGTCGACTGAAGCTTTCTTT; CDR3: CASSEARGSTEAFF
length: 15; D: TRBD1; V: TRBV9; size: once; J: TRBJ2-7; DNA: TGTGCCAGCAGCTCACAGGACAGGGGGCCGGGCGAGCAGTACTTC; CDR3: CASSSQDRGPGEQYF
length: 15; D: TRBD1; V: TRBV19; size: -; J: TRBJ2-1; DNA: TGTGCCAGTAGTATCAGGGGGCGCCTTGACAATGAGCAGTTCTTC; CDR3: CASSIRGRLDNEQFF
length: 15; D: TRBD1; V: TRBV7-8; size: -; J: TRBJ2-7; DNA: TGTGCCAGCAGCGGTCCCGGGACAGGCTCCTCCGAGCAGTACTTC; CDR3: CASSGPGTGSSEQYF
length: 13; D: TRBD1; V: TRBV24-1; size: -; J: TRBJ2-7; DNA: TGTGCCACCTCGGGACAGGGTACCTACGAGCAGTACTTC; CDR3: CATSGQGTYEQYF
length: 14; D: TRBD1; V: TRBV11-2; size: -; J: TRBJ2-7; DNA: TGTGCCAGCAGTCCAACCGGGACAGCCTACGAGCAGTACTTC; CDR3: CASSPTGTAYEQYF
length: 14; D: TRBD1; V: TRBV19; size: -; J: TRBJ1-5; DNA: TGTGCCAGTAGTAGGACAGGGGGGCATCAGCCCCAGCATTTT; CDR3: CASSRTGGHQPQHF
length: 16; D: -; V: TRBV6-5; size: once; J: TRBJ2-2; DNA: TGTGCCAGCAGTTACCCCCGGGGAGGTCGGAACGGGGAGCTGTTTTTT; CDR3: CASSYPRGGRNGELFF
length: 14; D: -; V: TRBV9; size: -; J: TRBJ2-7; DNA: TGTGCCAGCAGCACCCAGACTTATCCCTACGAGCAGTACTTC; CDR3: CASSTQTYPYEQYF
length: 16; D: TRBD2; V: TRBV4-2; size: -; J: TRBJ2-3; DNA: TGTGCCAGCAGCCAAAGTGCGGCTAGCGGGATAGATACGCAGTATTTT; CDR3: CASSQSAASGIDTQYF
length: 14; D: TRBD1; V: TRBV5-1; size: -; J: TRBJ1-1; DNA: TGCGCCAGCAGCCGTCAGGGGGCGGTAACTGAAGCTTTCTTT; CDR3: CASSRQGAVTEAFF
length: 16; D: -; V: TRBV9; size: -; J: TRBJ2-1; DNA: TGTGCCAGCAGCGTAAGGTCCGGAGGGAGAAACAATGAGCAGTTCTTC; CDR3: CASSVRSGGRNNEQFF
length: 15; D: -; V: TRBV29-1; size: -; J: TRBJ1-2; DNA: TGCAGCGTTGAAGGCGGACAGCTCCCTAACTATGGCTACACCTTC; CDR3: CSVEGGQLPNYGYTF